Below, 9 T cell receptor beta chains from the same sample are listed, as sequenced in a study of T cells and Merkel cell carcinoma outcomes (dated by TCRdb to the early 2020s). The receptor library was made with the immunoSEQ multiplex PCR assay. Entries here come from immuneACCESS through TCRdb and include only in-frame sequences with V and J called. Some clones fail to appear in such tables; in the studies checked, an unresolved V gene covers under half of the shortfall, and the cause of the remainder is unknown. This sample has roughly 15,000 clones in its table, and around nine tenths of those were observed once. The top ten clonotypes cover 1.5% to 2% of the sample. The material sequenced was tumor tissue from Merkel cell carcinoma. The receptors originated from a human donor with Merkel cell carcinoma.

The chain has TRBV5-1 and TRBJ2-1, with D possibly being TRBD2 (5 bases). The CDR3 sequence is 12 residues long. V gave up 5 bases and J gave up 8 bases, with 11 bases separating them. Looked up from germline, CDR1 is SGHRS and CDR2 is YFSETQ. The chain's CDR3 is CASRREGDEQFF. The DNA for the CDR3 is TGCGCCAGCAGAAGAGAGGGCGATGAGCAGTTCTTC.

This clone has a single count. This chain links TRBV7-9 with TRBJ1-2, with D perhaps TRBD1 (5 bases). V lost 2 bases and J lost 8, with 9 bases in between. CDR1 SEHNR and CDR2 FQNEAQ come from the germline V gene (reference sequence). The CDR3 totals 12 residues. CDR3 loop: CASSLLGRGYTF. The CDR3 nucleotides are TGTGCCAGCAGCTTACTGGGGCGGGGCTACACCTTC.

There are a few counts of this clone. V and J are TRBV10-3 and TRBJ2-1; unclear D gene. V lost 8 bases, J lost 5 bases, and 13 bases lay in between. Germline values: CDR1 ENHRY, CDR2 SYGVKD. CDR3 length: 13 amino acids. CDR3 bases: TGTGCCATCCACCGTGAGTGGGACAATGAGCAGTTCTTC. Its translation: CAIHREWDNEQFF.

In its sample, this clone was seen once. V usage is TRBV5-4 and J usage is TRBJ1-4; D ambiguous. The germline gives CDR1 SGHNT, CDR2 YYREEE (reference sequence). The CDR3 has 14 amino acids. The ends were cut back, 2 bases at V and 6 bases at J, with 11 bases in the middle. The CDR3 nucleotides are TGTGCCAGCAGCTTCCCCGGGCCCCATGAAAAACTGTTTTTT. This sequence encodes CASSFPGPHEKLFF. Variable domain in full (rest from reference TRBV5-4 and TRBJ1-4): ETGVTQSPTHLIKTRGQQVTLRCSSQSGHNTVSWYQQALGQGPQFIFQYYREEENGRGNFPPRFSGLQFPNYSSELNVNALELDDSALYLCASSFPGPHEKLFFGSGTQLSVL.

The chain couples TRBV5-6 to TRBJ2-7, with TRBD2 matching over 11 bases. Per germline, CDR1 SGHDT and CDR2 YYEEEE. The CDR3 has 16 residues. V was clipped by 3 bases and J by 0 bases; unmatched bases: 5. This chain's CDR3 is CASSSLAGGSSYEQYF. CDR3 in DNA: TGTGCCAGCAGCTCCTTAGCGGGAGGGAGCTCCTACGAGCAGTACTTC. The variable domain in full, completed from reference TRBV5-6 and TRBJ2-7, reads DAGVTQSPTHLIKTRGQQVTLRCSPKSGHDTVSWYQQALGQGPQFIFQYYEEEERQRGNFPDRFSGHQFPNYSSELNVNALLLGDSALYLCASSSLAGGSSYEQYFGPGTRLTVT.

This clone has a handful of counts. The chain carries TRBV30 and TRBJ1-1; D not certain. The V end was cut by 4 bases, the J end by 0 bases, with 9 bases between. Germline CDR1 and CDR2: GTSNPN and SVGIG (reference sequence). The CDR3 contains 13 residues. CDR3 nucleotides: TGTGCCTGGAAAGTCAGATTGAACACTGAAGCTTTCTTT. Amino acids: CAWKVRLNTEAFF.

The rearrangement joins TRBV11-2 to TRBJ1-1; 7 bases fit TRBD1. Germline V CDR1 and CDR2: SGHAT, FQNNGV. This CDR3 contains 15 residues. V dropped 5 bases and J dropped 4; count of bases not matched to a gene: 10. The CDR3 DNA sequence: TGTGCCAGCAGCAATATACCGGGACAGATCACTGAAGCTTTCTTT. Its translation is CASSNIPGQITEAFF. Variable domain in full (rest from reference TRBV11-2 and TRBJ1-1): EAGVAQSPRYKIIEKRQSVAFWCNPISGHATLYWYQQILGQGPKLLIQFQNNGVVDDSQLPKDRFSAERLKGVDSTLKIQPAKLEDSAVYLCASSNIPGQITEAFFGQGTRLTVV.

The chain carries TRBV15 and TRBJ2-7; no definite D call. CDR3 length equals 15 residues. Germline CDR1 LNHNV, CDR2 YYDKDF (reference sequence). Trimming left V 1 base short and J 1 base short, with 11 bases between. The chain's CDR3 is CATSRGGTRSYEQYF. The DNA for the CDR3 is TGTGCCACCAGCAGAGGAGGTACACGATCCTACGAGCAGTACTTC.

The chain employs TRBV7-2 and TRBJ2-5; D call uncertain. Germline loops: CDR1 SGHTA, CDR2 FQGNSA. Trimming removed 6 bases from V and 5 bases from J, with 16 bases in between. This CDR3 contains 14 residues. In DNA, the CDR3 is TGTGCCAGCAGTCCGGGCCAGCCACGGGAGACCCAGTACTTC. Protein product: CASSPGQPRETQYF.